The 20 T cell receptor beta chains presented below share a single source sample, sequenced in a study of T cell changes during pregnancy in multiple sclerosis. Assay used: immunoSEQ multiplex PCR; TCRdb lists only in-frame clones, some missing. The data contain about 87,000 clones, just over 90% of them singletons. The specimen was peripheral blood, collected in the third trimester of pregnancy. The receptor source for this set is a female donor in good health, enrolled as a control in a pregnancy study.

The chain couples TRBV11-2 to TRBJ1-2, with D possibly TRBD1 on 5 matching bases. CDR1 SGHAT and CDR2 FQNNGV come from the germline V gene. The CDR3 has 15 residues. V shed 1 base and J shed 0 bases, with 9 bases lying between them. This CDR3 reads CASSLGGEANYGYTF. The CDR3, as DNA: TGTGCCAGCAGCTTAGGGGGGGAAGCTAACTATGGCTACACCTTC.

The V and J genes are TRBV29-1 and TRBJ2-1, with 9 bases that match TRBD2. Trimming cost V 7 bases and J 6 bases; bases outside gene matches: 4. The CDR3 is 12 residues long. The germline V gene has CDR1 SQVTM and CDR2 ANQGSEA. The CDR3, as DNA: TGCAGCGCCGCGGGAGGGGCCAATGAGCAGTTCTTC. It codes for CSAAGGANEQFF.

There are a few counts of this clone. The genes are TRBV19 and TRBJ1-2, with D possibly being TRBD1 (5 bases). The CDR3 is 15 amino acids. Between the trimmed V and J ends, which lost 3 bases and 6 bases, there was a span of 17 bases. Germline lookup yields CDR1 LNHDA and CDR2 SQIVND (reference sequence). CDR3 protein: CASSILLGEDHGYTF. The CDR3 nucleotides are TGTGCCAGTAGTATCCTATTAGGGGAGGATCATGGCTACACCTTC.

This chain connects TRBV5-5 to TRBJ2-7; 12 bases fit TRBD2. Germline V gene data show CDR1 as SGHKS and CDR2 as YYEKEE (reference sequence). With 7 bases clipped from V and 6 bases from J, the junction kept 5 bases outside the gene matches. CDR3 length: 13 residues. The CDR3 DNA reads TGTGCCAGCTCACTAGCGGGAGGCCTCGAGCAGTACTTC. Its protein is CASSLAGGLEQYF.

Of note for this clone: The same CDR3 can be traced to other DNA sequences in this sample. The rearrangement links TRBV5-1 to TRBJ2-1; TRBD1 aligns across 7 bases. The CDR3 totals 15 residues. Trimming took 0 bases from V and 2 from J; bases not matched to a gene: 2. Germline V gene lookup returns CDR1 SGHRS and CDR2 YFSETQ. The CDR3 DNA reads TGCGCCAGCAGCTTGGCGGGGACAGCCTACAATGAGCAGTTCTTC. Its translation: CASSLAGTAYNEQFF.

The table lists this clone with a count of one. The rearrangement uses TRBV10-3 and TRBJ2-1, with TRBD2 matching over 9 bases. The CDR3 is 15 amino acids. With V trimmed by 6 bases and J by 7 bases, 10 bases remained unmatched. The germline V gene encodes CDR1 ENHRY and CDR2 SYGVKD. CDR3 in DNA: TGTGCCATCAGGGATCCGGGACTAGCTGATAATGAGCAGTTCTTC. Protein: CAIRDPGLADNEQFF.

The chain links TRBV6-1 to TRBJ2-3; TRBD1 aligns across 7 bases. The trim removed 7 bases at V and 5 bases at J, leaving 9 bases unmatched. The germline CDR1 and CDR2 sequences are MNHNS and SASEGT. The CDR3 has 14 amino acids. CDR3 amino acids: CASNPKGGGDTQYF. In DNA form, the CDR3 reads TGTGCCAGCAATCCGAAAGGGGGCGGAGATACGCAGTATTTT.

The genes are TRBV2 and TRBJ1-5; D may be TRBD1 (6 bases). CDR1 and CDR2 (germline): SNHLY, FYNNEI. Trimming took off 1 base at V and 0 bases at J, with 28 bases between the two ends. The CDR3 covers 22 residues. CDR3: CASSEDLRISDRHPYSNQPQHF. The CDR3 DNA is TGTGCCAGCAGTGAAGACTTGAGAATCTCTGACAGGCACCCCTATAGCAATCAGCCCCAGCATTTT.

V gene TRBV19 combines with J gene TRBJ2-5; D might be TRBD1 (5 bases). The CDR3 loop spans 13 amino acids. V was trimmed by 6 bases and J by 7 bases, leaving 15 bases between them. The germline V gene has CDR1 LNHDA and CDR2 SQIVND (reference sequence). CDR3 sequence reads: CASRRQGEGTQYF. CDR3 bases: TGTGCCAGTAGGCGTCAGGGTGAAGGGACCCAGTACTTC.

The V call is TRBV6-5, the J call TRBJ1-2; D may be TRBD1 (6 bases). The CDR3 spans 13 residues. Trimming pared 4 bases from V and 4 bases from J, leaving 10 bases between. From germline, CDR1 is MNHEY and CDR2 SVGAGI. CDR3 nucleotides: TGTGCCAGCAGTTCCACGACAGGCTATGGCTACACCTTC. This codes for CASSSTTGYGYTF.

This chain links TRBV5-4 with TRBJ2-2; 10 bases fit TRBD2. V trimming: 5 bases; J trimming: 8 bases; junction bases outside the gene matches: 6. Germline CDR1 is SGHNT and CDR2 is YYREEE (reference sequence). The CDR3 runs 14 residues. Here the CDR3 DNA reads TGTGCCAGCAGGAAGCGGGAGGGCCGGGGGGAGCTGTTTTTT. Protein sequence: CASRKREGRGELFF.

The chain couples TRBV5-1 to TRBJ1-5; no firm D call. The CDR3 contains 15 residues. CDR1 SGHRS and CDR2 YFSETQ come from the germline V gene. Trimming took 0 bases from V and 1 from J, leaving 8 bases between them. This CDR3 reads CASSLGEHSNQPQHF. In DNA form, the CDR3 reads TGCGCCAGCAGCTTGGGGGAGCACAGCAATCAGCCCCAGCATTTT. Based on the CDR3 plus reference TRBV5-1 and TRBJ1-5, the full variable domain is KAGVTQTPRYLIKTRGQQVTLSCSPISGHRSVSWYQQTPGQGLQFLFEYFSETQRNKGNFPGRFSGRQFSNSRSEMNVSTLELGDSALYLCASSLGEHSNQPQHFGDGTRLSIL.

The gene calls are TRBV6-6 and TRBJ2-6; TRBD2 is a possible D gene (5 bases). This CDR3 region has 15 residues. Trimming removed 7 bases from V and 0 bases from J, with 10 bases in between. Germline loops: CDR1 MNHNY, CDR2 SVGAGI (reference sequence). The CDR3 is CASIGRDSGANVLTF. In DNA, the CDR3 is TGTGCCAGCATCGGCCGGGACTCTGGGGCCAACGTCCTGACTTTC.

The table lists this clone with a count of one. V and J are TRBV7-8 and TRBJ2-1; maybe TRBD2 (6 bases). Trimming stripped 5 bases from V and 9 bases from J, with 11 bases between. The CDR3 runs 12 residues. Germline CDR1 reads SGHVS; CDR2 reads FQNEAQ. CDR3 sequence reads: CASSRLVFEQFF. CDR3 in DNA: TGTGCCAGCAGCAGACTAGTATTTGAGCAGTTCTTC.

The CDR3 spells CASSPDSRTDTQYF. The CDR3 nucleotides read TGTGCCAGCAGCCCGGACAGCCGCACAGATACGCAGTATTTT. The gene calls are TRBV5-5 and TRBJ2-3; D perhaps matches TRBD1 (6 bases). The germline V gene encodes CDR1 SGHKS and CDR2 YYEKEE (reference sequence). This CDR3 region has 14 residues. Trimming removed 4 bases from V and 1 base from J, with 10 bases in between.

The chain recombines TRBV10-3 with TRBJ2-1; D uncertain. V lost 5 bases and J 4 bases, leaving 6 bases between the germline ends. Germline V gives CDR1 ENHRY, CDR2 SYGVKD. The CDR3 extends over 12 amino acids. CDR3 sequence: CAISQDYNEQFF. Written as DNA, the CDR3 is TGTGCCATCAGTCAGGATTACAATGAGCAGTTCTTC.

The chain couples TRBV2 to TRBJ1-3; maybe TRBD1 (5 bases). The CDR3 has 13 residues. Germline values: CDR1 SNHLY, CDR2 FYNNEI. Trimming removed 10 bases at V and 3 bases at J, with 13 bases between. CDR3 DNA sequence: TGTGCCAAAAAGCAGGGTCTTGGAAACACCATATATTTT. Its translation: CAKKQGLGNTIYF.

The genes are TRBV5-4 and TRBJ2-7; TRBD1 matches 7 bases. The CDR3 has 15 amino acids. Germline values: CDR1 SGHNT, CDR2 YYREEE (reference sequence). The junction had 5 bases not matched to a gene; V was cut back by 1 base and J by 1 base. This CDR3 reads CASSLTRQGSYEQYF. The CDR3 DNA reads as TGTGCCAGCAGCTTGACGAGACAGGGTTCCTACGAGCAGTACTTC.

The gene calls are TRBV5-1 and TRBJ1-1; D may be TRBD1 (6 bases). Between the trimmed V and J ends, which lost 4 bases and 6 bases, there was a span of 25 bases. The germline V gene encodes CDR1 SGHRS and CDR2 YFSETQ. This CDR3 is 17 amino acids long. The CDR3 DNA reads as TGCGCCAGCAGCGCCACGTACAGGGAGGGCGGGGAGGCTGAAGCTTTCTTT. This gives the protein CASSATYREGGEAEAFF.

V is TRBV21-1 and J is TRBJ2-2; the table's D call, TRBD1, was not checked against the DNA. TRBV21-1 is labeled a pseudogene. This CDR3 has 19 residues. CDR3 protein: CASNRARQGTYTSTGELFF. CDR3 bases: TGTGCCAGCAACCGCGCGAGACAGGGGACTTACACAAGCACCGGGGAGCTGTTTTTT.